The rows below give T cell receptor beta chains drawn from one sample of a study of blood T cells in healthy people across ages. MiXCR, run by TCRdb on the 5' RACE reads, gives a single entry per CDR3 protein. The sample has 700,000 to 1,000,000 distinct CDR3 sequences, under 55% seen once; the top ten hold under 20%. The sample consisted of blood. The source is a man in his fifties or sixties in good health. The CDR3 runs from the conserved cysteine through the conserved F or W. The order of the fields is V gene, CDR3 length, D gene, J gene, clone size, CDR3 DNA, CDR3 protein. A D gene is named only where the DNA matches it firmly. Size is stated for part of the rows, as once, few or many counts, or as a class when the clone is expanded.

>TRBV4-3|18|-|TRBJ2-7|-
TGCGCCAGCAGCCAAGATCAAGGGGGGCGGGGACCTTCCCATGAGCAGTACTTC
CASSQDQGGRGPSHEQYF
>TRBV20-1|13|-|TRBJ2-3|few
TGCAGTGCTAGTCGTCCGAGCACAGATACGCAGTATTTT
CSASRPSTDTQYF
>TRBV5-1|15|-|TRBJ2-5|few
TGCGCCAGCAGCTTGGAGCCAGGGGCAGTGGAGACCCAGTACTTC
CASSLEPGAVETQYF
>TRBV5-6|14|-|TRBJ2-7|few
TGTGCCAGCAGCTTGGAGATGGACCCCTACGAGCAGTACTTC
CASSLEMDPYEQYF
>TRBV7-2|15|TRBD2|TRBJ2-7|many
TGTGCCAGCAGCTCCCTAGCGGGGGGGTCCTACGAGCAGTACTTC
CASSSLAGGSYEQYF
>TRBV20-1|13|TRBD1|TRBJ1-2|few
TGCAGTGCTAGGGATGGGACAGGGAAGGGCTACACCTTC
CSARDGTGKGYTF
>TRBV7-3|11|-|TRBJ2-5|-
TGTGCCAGCAGCTTAGGTAGGACCCAGTACTTC
CASSLGRTQYF
>TRBV7-3|15|TRBD1|TRBJ2-1|many
TGTGCCAGCAGCTTAGGGACAGGGGTTTACAATGAGCAGTTCTTC
CASSLGTGVYNEQFF
>TRBV7-2|15|-|TRBJ2-1|many
TGTGCCAGCAGCTTAGCGGGGGGGCTTTACAATGAGCAGTTCTTC
CASSLAGGLYNEQFF
>TRBV5-1|15|-|TRBJ2-7|-
TGCGCCAGCAGCTTGGGACAGGGAGGAATCGACGAGCAGTACTTC
CASSLGQGGIDEQYF
>TRBV12-3/TRBV12-4|16|TRBD1|TRBJ1-1|-
TGTGCCAGCAGTTTAGGGGGTGCGGGACAGGGCACTGAAGCTTTCTTT
CASSLGGAGQGTEAFF
>TRBV27|16|-|TRBJ2-1|few
TGTGCCAGCAGTTTCGGAGGGAGGGGACAATACAATGAGCAGTTCTTC
CASSFGGRGQYNEQFF
>TRBV6-5|12|-|TRBJ1-2|few
TGTGCCAGCTTTCAGGGTGGCTATGGCTACACCTTC
CASFQGGYGYTF
>TRBV7-8|15|-|TRBJ2-5|-
TGTGCCAGCAGGACGGGTCTGGGTCCCCAAGAGACCCAGTACTTC
CASRTGLGPQETQYF
>TRBV27|13|-|TRBJ2-1|few
TGTGCCAGCAGTGTATCGCCCAGACATGAGCAGTTCTTC
CASSVSPRHEQFF
>TRBV7-2|14|TRBD1|TRBJ2-3|-
TGTGCCAGCAGCTTAGCAAGTGACAGGGCCAGGCAGTATTTT
CASSLASDRARQYF
>TRBV2|16|-|TRBJ2-7|-
TGTGCCAGCAGTGAAGCCTTCAGCCTTTCCTACAATGGGCAGTACTTC
CASSEAFSLSYNGQYF
>TRBV2|15|-|TRBJ1-6|once
TGTGCCAGCATGCCCGGGACACCCTTTAATTCACCCCTCCACTTT
CASMPGTPFNSPLHF
>TRBV20-1|13|-|TRBJ1-5|-
TGCAGTGGGGGACAAAATAGCAATCAGCCCCAGCATTTT
CSGGQNSNQPQHF
>TRBV6-5|13|-|TRBJ2-3|few
TGTGCCAGCAGTTGGACAGGCACAGATACGCAGTATTTT
CASSWTGTDTQYF
>TRBV5-1|15|TRBD1|TRBJ1-6|-
TGCGCCAGCAGCCCGGGGACAGGATCAAATTCACCCCTCCACTTT
CASSPGTGSNSPLHF
>TRBV10-3|14|-|TRBJ1-2|many
TGTGCCATCAGTGAGTCGATGGAGGTCTATGGCTACACCTTC
CAISESMEVYGYTF
>TRBV15|18|TRBD2|TRBJ2-5|many
TGTGCCACCAGCAGAGCTCGAAGGGGACTAGCGGATCAAGAGACCCAGTACTTC
CATSRARRGLADQETQYF
>TRBV6-2/TRBV6-3|19|TRBD1|TRBJ1-5|many
TGTGCCAGCAGTTACAGTCCGGACAGGGGCTCGGATAGCAATCAGCCCCAGCATTTT
CASSYSPDRGSDSNQPQHF
>TRBV7-9|17|TRBD2|TRBJ2-1|few
TGTGCCAGCAGCTTAGCGCGGTCTAGCGGGGGACACAATGAGCAGTTCTTC
CASSLARSSGGHNEQFF
>TRBV29-1|14|-|TRBJ1-2|few
TGCAGCGTTGCCGGGGGGGCGTCTAACTATGGCTACACCTTC
CSVAGGASNYGYTF
>TRBV29-1|13|TRBD1|TRBJ2-7|-
TGCAGCGTGGGACACCAGGACAGGGCCGAGCAGTACTTC
CSVGHQDRAEQYF
>TRBV29-1|13|TRBD2|TRBJ2-2|few
TGCAGCGTTGGCCTAGCGGGGAGGGGGGAGCTGTTTTTT
CSVGLAGRGELFF
>TRBV25-1|15|-|TRBJ2-1|-
TGTGCCAGCAGTGAATACGGGGCCGGGTACAATGAGCAGTTCTTC
CASSEYGAGYNEQFF
>TRBV20-1|14|-|TRBJ1-5|-
TGCAGTGCTAAAACACAACGCGGGGATCAGCCCCAGCATTTT
CSAKTQRGDQPQHF
>TRBV12-3/TRBV12-4|15|TRBD1|TRBJ2-7|-
TGTGCCAGCAGTTCAAGGGACAGGGGGTTCTACGAGCAGTACTTC
CASSSRDRGFYEQYF
>TRBV9|16|TRBD1|TRBJ2-3|-
TGTGCCAGCAGCCCCCGAGGGACAGGTAGCACAGATACGCAGTATTTT
CASSPRGTGSTDTQYF
>TRBV24-1|12|-|TRBJ2-5|-
TGTGCCACCAGTGATTTGCATGAGACCCAGTACTTC
CATSDLHETQYF
>TRBV6-2/TRBV6-3|16|-|TRBJ1-1|-
TGTGCCAGCAGTTACTCGAGCGGAGAGCTGAACACTGAAGCTTTCTTT
CASSYSSGELNTEAFF
>TRBV10-3|15|-|TRBJ1-2|-
TGTGCCATCAGTGAGTCGCAGGTGAGCTCTTTTGGCTACACCTTC
CAISESQVSSFGYTF
>TRBV12-3/TRBV12-4|15|-|TRBJ2-5|-
TGTGCCAGCAGTTTAACCACCTCAAAGAGGGAGACCCAGTACTTC
CASSLTTSKRETQYF
>TRBV7-9|14|-|TRBJ2-5|few
TGTGCCAGCAGCTTAGCAGTAGTCGGAGAGACCCAGTACTTC
CASSLAVVGETQYF
>TRBV30|14|-|TRBJ2-5|-
TGTGCCTGGAGTGCAGCGAGCCCGCAAGAGACCCAGTACTTC
CAWSAASPQETQYF
>TRBV30|15|TRBD2|TRBJ2-3|few
TGTGCCTGGAGCAGACTAGCGGGGGACACAGATACGCAGTATTTT
CAWSRLAGDTDTQYF
>TRBV4-1|17|TRBD2|TRBJ2-1|-
TGCGCCAGCAGCCGAAGTAACGGGGGGGCCTCCTACAATGAGCAGTTCTTC
CASSRSNGGASYNEQFF